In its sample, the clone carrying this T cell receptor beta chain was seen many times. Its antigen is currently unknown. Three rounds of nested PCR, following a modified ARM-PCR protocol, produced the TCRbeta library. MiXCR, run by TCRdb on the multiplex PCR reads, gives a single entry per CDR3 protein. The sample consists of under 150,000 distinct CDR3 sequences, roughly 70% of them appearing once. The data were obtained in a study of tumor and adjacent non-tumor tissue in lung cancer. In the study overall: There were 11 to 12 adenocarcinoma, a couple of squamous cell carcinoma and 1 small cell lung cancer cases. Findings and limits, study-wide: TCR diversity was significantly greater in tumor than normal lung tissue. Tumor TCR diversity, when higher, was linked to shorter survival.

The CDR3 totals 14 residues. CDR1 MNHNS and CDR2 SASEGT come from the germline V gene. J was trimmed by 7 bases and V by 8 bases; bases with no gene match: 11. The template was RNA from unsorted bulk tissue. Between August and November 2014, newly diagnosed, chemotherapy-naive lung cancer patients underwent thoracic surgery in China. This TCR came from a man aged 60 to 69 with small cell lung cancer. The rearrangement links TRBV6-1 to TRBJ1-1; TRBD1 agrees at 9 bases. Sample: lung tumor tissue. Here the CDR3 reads CASSLQGAQGEAFF. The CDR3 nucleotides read TGTGCCAGCTCCCTACAGGGGGCCCAGGGTGAAGCTTTCTTT.